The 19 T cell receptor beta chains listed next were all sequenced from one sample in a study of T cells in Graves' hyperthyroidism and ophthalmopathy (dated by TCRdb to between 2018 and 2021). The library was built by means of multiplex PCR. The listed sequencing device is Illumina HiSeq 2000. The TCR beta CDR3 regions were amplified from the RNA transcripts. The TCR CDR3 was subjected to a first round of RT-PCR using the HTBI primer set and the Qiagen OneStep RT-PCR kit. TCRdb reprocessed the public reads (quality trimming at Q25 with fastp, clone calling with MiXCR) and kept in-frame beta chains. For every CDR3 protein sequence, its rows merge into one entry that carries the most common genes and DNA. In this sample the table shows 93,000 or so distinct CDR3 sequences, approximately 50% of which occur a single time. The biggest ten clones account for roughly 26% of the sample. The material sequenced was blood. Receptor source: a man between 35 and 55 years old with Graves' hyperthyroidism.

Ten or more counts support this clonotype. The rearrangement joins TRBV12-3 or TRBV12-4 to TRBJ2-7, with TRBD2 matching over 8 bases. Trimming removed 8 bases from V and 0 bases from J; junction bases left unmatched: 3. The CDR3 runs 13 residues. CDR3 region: CASGGGHSYEQYF. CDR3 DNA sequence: TGTGCCAGCGGCGGGGGGCACTCCTACGAGCAGTACTTC.

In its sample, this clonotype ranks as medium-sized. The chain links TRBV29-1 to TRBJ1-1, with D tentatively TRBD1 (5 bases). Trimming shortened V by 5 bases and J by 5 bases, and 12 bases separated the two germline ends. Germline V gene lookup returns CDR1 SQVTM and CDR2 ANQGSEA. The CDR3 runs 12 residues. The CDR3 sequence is CSVLAGRTEAFF. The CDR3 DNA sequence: TGCAGCGTTCTTGCAGGGCGGACTGAAGCTTTCTTT.

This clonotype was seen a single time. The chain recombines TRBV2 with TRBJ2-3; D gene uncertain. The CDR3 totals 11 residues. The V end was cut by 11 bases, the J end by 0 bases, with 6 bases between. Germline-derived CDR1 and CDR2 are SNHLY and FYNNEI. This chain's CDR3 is CAWASTDTQYF. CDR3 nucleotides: TGTGCCTGGGCTAGCACAGATACGCAGTATTTT.

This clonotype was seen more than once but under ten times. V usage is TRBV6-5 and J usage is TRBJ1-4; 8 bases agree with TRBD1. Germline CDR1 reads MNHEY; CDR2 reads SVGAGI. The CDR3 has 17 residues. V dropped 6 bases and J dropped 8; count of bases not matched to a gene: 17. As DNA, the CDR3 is TGTGCCAGCAGCTCCCGACCCCCCGGGACAGGACACGAAAAACTGTTTTTT. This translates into CASSSRPPGTGHEKLFF.

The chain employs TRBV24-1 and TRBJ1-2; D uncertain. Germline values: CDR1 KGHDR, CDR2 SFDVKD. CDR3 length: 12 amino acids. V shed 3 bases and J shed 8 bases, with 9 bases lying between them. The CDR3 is CATSDTGEGYTF. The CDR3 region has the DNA TGTGCCACCAGTGATACCGGGGAAGGCTACACCTTC.

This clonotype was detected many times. The CDR3 loop reads CASSLTGNTGELFF. The CDR3 nucleotides read TGCGCCAGCAGCTTGACGGGGAACACCGGGGAGCTGTTTTTT. The chain employs TRBV5-1 and TRBJ2-2; D gene uncertain. Germline V gene data show CDR1 as SGHRS and CDR2 as YFSETQ. V lost 1 base, J lost 1 base, and 5 bases lay in between. CDR3 length: 14 residues.

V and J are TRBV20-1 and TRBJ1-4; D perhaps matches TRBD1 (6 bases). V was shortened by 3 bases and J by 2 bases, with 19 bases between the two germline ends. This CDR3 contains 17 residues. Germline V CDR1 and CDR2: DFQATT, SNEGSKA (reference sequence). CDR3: CSASSGTSKGTNEKLFF. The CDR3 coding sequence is TGCAGTGCTAGTTCCGGGACATCCAAAGGGACTAATGAAAAACTGTTTTTT.

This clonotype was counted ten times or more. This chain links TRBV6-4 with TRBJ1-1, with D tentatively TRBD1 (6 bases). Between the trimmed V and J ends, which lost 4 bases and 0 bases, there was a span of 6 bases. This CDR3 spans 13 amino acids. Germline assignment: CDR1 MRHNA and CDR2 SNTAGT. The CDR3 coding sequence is TGTGCCAGCAGTGCAGGGGTGAACACTGAAGCTTTCTTT. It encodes CASSAGVNTEAFF.

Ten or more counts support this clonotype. The CDR3 loop is CASSQAGTSGNNEQFF. The CDR3 DNA reads TGTGCCAGCAGCCAAGCGGGGACTAGCGGTAACAATGAGCAGTTCTTC. The gene calls are TRBV4-2 and TRBJ2-1; TRBD2 aligns across 11 bases. J gave up 5 bases and V 1 base, and 4 bases lay outside the gene matches. The V gene's germline CDR1 is LGHNA and CDR2 YNFKEQ. The CDR3 runs to 16 residues.

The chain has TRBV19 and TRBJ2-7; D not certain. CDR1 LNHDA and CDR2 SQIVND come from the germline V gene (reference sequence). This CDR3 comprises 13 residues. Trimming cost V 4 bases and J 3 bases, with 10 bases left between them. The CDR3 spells CASSSGHHYEQYF. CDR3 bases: TGTGCCAGTAGTAGTGGGCATCACTACGAGCAGTACTTC. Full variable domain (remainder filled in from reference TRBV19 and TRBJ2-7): DGGITQSPKYLFRKEGQNVTLSCEQNLNHDAMYWYRQDPGQGLRLIYYSQIVNDFQKGDIAEGYSVSREKKESFPLTVTSAQKNPTAFYLCASSSGHHYEQYFGPGTRLTVT.

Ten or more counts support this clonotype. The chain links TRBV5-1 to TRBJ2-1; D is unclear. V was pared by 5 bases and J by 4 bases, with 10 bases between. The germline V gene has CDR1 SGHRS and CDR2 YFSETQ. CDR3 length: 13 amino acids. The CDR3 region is CASSLDGYNEQFF. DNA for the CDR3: TGCGCCAGCAGTCTGGACGGTTACAATGAGCAGTTCTTC.

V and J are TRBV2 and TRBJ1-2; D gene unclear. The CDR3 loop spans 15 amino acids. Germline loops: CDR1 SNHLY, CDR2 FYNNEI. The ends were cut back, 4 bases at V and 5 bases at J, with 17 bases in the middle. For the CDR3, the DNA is TGTGCCAGCAGTGCGGGAGCCGAAACGGGGTATGGCTACACCTTC. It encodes CASSAGAETGYGYTF.

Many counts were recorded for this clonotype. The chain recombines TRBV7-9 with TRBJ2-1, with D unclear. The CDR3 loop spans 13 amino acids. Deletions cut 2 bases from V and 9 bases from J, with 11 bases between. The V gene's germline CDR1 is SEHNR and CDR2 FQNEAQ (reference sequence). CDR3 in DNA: TGTGCCAGCAGCTTATATTTGGTTGGTGAGCAGTTCTTC. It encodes CASSLYLVGEQFF.

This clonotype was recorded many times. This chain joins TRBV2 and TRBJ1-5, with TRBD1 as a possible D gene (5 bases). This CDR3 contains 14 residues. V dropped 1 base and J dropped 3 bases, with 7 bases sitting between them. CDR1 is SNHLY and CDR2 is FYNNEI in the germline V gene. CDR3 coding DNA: TGTGCCAGCAGTGAAGACAGGAACAATCAGCCCCAGCATTTT. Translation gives CASSEDRNNQPQHF.

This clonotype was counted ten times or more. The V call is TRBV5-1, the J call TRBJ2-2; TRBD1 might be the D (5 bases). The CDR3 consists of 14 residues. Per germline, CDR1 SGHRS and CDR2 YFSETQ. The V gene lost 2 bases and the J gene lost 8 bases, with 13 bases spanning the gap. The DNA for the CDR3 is TGCGCCAGCAGCTTAAAGGGGTCTGCTGGGGAGCTGTTTTTT. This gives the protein CASSLKGSAGELFF.

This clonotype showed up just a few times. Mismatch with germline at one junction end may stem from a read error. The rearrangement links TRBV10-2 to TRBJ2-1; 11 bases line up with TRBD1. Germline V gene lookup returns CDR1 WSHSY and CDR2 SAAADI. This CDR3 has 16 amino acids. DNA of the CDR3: TGTGCCAGCAGTTTGGGACAGGGGGGGACCTACAATGAGCAGTTCTTC. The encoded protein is CASSLGQGGTYNEQFF.

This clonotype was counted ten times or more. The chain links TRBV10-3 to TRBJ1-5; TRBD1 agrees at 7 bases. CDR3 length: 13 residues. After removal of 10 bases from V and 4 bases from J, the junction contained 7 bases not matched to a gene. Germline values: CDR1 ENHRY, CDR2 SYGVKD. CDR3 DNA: TGTGCCACCAAGACGACAGGGAATCAGCCCCAGCATTTT. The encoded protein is CATKTTGNQPQHF.

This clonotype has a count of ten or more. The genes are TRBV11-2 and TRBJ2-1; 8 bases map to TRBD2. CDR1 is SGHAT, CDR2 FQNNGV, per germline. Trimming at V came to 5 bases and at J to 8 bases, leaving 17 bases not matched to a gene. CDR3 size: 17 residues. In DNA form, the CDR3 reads TGTGCCAGCAGCCTATACCGGGGGACTAGTGGTTTCTATGAGCAGTTCTTC. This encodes CASSLYRGTSGFYEQFF.

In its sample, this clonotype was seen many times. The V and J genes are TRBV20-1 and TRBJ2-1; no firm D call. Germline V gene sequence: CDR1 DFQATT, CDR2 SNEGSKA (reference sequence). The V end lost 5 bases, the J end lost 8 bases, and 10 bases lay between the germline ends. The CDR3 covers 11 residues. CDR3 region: CSAPTVYEQFF. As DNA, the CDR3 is TGCAGTGCTCCAACAGTCTATGAGCAGTTCTTC.